This TCR beta chain appears in the sequencing data of a study of blood T cell repertoires in COVID-19. Across the whole study: Sites in the United States, Italy and Spain provided acute and convalescent COVID-19 samples. T cells, B-cell-depleted T cells, or PBMCs supplied cDNA or gDNA.

Methods used by the authors: By means of reference gene primer amplification, nucleated cell counts were estimated. TCRdb keeps only in-frame clones here, not all; method: immunoSEQ multiplex PCR. V, J and clone size reflect that table, while D and trimming were determined from the DNA. This sample has approximately 49,000 clones, with about 63% found just once. Trimming took off 2 bases at V and 9 bases at J, with 8 bases between the two ends. This CDR3 region has 13 residues. CDR1 and CDR2 from the germline V gene are WSHSY and SAAADI. Sequenced input: peripheral blood. The chain combines TRBV10-2 with TRBJ1-6, with D hard to call. This receptor was obtained from an older woman with acute or convalescent COVID-19. CDR3 amino acids: CASSEPSRSPLHF. The DNA for the CDR3 is TGCGCCAGCAGTGAGCCCTCCCGTTCACCCCTCCACTTT.